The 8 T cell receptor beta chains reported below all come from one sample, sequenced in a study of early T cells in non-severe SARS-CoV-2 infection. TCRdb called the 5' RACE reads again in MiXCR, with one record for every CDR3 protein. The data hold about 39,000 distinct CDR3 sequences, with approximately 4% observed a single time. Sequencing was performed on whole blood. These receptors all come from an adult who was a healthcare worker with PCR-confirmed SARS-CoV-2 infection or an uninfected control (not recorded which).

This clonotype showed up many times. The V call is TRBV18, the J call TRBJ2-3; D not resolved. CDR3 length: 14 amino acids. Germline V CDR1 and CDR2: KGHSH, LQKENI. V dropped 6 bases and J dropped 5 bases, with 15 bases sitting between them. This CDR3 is CASSPTEILDTQYF. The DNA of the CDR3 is TGTGCCAGCTCCCCGACTGAGATCCTAGATACGCAGTATTTT.

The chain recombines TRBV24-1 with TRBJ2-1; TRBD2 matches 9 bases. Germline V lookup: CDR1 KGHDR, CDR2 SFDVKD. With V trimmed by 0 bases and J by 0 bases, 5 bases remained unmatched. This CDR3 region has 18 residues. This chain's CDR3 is CATSDLASGASSYNEQFF. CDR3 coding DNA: TGTGCCACCAGTGATTTGGCTAGCGGGGCAAGCTCCTACAATGAGCAGTTCTTC.

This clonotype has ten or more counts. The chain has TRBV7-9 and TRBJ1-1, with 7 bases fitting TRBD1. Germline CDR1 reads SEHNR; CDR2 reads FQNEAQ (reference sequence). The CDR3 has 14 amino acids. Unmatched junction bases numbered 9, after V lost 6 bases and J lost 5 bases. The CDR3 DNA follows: TGTGCCAGCAGGTCAACAGGGGCGGCGACTGAAGCTTTCTTT. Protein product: CASRSTGAATEAFF.

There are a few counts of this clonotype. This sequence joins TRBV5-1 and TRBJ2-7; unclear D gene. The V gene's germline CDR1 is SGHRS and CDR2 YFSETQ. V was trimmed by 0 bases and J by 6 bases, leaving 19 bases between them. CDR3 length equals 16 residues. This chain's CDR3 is CASSLAAVSSSREQYF. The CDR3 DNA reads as TGCGCCAGCAGCTTGGCCGCGGTATCTTCAAGTCGCGAGCAGTACTTC.

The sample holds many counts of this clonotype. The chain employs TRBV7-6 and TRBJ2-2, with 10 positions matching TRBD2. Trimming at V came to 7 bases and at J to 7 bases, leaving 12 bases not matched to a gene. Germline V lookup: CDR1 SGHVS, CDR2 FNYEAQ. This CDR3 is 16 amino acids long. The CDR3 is CASTESLGLADGELFF. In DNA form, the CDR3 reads TGTGCCAGCACCGAATCCCTTGGACTAGCGGACGGGGAGCTGTTTTTT.

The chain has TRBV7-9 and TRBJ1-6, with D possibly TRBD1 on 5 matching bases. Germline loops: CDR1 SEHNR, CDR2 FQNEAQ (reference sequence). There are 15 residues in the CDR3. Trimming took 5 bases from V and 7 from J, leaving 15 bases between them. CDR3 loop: CASSPLGARNSPLHF. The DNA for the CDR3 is TGTGCCAGCAGCCCCCTCGGGGCCAGGAATTCACCCCTCCACTTT.

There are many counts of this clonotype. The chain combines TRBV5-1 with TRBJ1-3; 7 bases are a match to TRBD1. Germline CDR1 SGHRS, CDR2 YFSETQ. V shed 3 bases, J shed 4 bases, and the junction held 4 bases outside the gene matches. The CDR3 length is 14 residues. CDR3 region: CASSSGQSGNTIYF. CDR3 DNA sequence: TGCGCCAGCAGCTCGGGACAGTCCGGAAACACCATATATTTT. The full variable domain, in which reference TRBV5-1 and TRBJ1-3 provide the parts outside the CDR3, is KAGVTQTPRYLIKTRGQQVTLSCSPISGHRSVSWYQQTPGQGLQFLFEYFSETQRNKGNFPGRFSGRQFSNSRSEMNVSTLELGDSALYLCASSSGQSGNTIYFGEGSWLTVV.

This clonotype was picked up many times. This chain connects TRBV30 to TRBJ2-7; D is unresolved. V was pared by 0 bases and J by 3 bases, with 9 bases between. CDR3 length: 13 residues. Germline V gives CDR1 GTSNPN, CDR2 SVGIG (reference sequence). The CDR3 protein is CAWSVGELYEQYF. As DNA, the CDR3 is TGTGCCTGGAGTGTCGGCGAACTCTACGAGCAGTACTTC. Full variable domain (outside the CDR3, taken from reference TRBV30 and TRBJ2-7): SQTIHQWPATLVQPVGSPLSLECTVEGTSNPNLYWYRQAAGRGLQLLFYSVGIGQISSEVPQNLSASRPQDRQFILSSKKLLLSDSGFYLCAWSVGELYEQYFGPGTRLTVT.